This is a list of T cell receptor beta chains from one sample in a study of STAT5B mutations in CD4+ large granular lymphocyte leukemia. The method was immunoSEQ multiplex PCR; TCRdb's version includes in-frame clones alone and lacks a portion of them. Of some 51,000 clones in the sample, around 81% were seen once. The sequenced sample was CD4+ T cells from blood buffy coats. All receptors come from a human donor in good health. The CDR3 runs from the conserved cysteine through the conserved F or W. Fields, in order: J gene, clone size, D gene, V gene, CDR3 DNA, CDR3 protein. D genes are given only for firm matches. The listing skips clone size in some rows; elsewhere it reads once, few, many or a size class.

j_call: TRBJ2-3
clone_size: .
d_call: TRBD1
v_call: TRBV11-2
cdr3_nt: TGTGCCAGCAGCTTAGTTTTACAGGGGACCACAGATACGCAGTATTTT
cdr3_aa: CASSLVLQGTTDTQYF

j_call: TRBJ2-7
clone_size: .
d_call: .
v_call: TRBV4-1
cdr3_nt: TGCGCCAGCAGCCGCGCCGGGCCCTACGACGAGCAGTACTTC
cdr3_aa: CASSRAGPYDEQYF

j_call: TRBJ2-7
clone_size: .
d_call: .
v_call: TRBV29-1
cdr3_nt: TGCAGCGTTGTCGGGCGGGGTACCTACGAGCAGTACTTC
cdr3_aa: CSVVGRGTYEQYF

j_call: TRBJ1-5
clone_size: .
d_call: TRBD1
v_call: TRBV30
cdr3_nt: TGTGCCTGGAGTGTTGAAACAGGGGGCAATCAGCCCCAGCATTTT
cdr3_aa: CAWSVETGGNQPQHF

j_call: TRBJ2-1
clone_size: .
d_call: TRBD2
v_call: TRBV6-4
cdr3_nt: TGTGCCAGCAGTGACTCCCTAGCGGTTGACTACAATGAGCAGTTCTTC
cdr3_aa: CASSDSLAVDYNEQFF

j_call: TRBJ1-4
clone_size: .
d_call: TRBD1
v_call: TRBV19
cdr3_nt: TGTGCCAGTAGTATTTGGACAGGGGGTCTGGAAAAACTGTTTTTT
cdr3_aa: CASSIWTGGLEKLFF

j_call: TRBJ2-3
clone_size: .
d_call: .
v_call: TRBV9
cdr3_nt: TGTGCCAGCAGCGTAGCATGGTCGGGGGGCGGCACAGATACGCAGTATTTT
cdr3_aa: CASSVAWSGGGTDTQYF

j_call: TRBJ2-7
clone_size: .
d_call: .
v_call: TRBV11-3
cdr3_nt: TGTGCCAGCAGCTTGAGGGGGTACGAGCAGTACTTC
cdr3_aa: CASSLRGYEQYF

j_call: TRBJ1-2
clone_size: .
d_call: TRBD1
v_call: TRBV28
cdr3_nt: TGTGCCAGCAGTTCAGGGGGTGCTCAAGCTGTCGGTGTGAACTATGGCTACACCTTC
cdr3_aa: CASSSGGAQAVGVNYGYTF

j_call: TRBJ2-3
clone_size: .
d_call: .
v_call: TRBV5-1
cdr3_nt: TGCGCCAGCAGCTTGTTTTTGGTCGGGTCGGGGCCCACAGATACGCAGTATTTT
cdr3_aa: CASSLFLVGSGPTDTQYF

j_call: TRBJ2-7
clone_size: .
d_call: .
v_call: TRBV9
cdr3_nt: TGTGCCAGCAGCGTTGGGGGGGCAGGGAGTGGCGAGCAGTACTTC
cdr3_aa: CASSVGGAGSGEQYF

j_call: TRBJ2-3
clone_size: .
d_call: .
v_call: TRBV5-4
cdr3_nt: TGTGCCAGCAGCTTGAAGAAGGGAACAGATACGCAGTATTTT
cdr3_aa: CASSLKKGTDTQYF

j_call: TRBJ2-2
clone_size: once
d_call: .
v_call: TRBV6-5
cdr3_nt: TGTGCCAGCGAGCGGTTTTGGAACACCGGGGAGCTGTTTTTT
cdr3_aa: CASERFWNTGELFF

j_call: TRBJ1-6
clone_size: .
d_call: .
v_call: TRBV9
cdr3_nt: TGTGCCAGCAGCGTAGTATTTGATTCACCCCTCCACTTT
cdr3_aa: CASSVVFDSPLHF

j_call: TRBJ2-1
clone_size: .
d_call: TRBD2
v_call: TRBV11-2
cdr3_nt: TGTGCCAGCAGCCCCGGACTAGCGCCGAGGGATGAGCAGTTCTTC
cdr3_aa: CASSPGLAPRDEQFF

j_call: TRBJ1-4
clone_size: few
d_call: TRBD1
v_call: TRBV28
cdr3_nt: TGTGCCACCACCAGGACAGGGGAATTCTCGGATCGGGTTTCAACTAATGAAAAACTGTTTTTT
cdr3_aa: CATTRTGEFSDRVSTNEKLFF